Presented here are 9 T cell receptor beta chains from one specimen sequenced in a study of T cell repertoires in cytomegalovirus infection. No antigen has been identified for these receptors. One entry per CDR3 protein results from TCRdb running MiXCR on the reads. The table has some 700,000 distinct CDR3 sequences, around 31% seen once; the top ten hold approximately 18%. The sequences come from cultured PBMCs, collected from culture after CMV antigen stimulation. Receptors were obtained from a human donor in good health (CMV status not recorded). Some clones in this sample may be carry-over from other donors' samples.

This clonotype was detected only a few times. This chain links TRBV2 with TRBJ2-7, with D unclear. CDR3 length equals 14 residues. The germline gives CDR1 SNHLY, CDR2 FYNNEI. Trimming left V 6 bases short and J 3 bases short, with 15 bases between. The DNA of the CDR3 is TGTGCCAGCAGAGCGTTTGAGGAAAGCTACGAGCAGTACTTC. Encoded protein: CASRAFEESYEQYF.

The V and J genes are TRBV6-2 or TRBV6-3 and TRBJ2-7; no firm D call. CDR3 length equals 12 residues. Germline CDR1 MNHEY, CDR2 SVGEGT. The V end was cut by 3 bases, the J end by 7 bases, with 10 bases between. The CDR3 DNA is TGTGCCAGCAGTTATGGCACTCCAGAGCAGTACTTC. It yields the protein CASSYGTPEQYF.

Only a few counts were recorded for this clonotype. This rearrangement joins TRBV7-9 to TRBJ1-4, with D perhaps matching TRBD1 (5 bases). V was cut by 2 bases and J by 8 bases, with 12 bases left in between. Germline values: CDR1 SEHNR, CDR2 FQNEAQ (reference sequence). This CDR3 spans 14 amino acids. This chain's CDR3 is CASSLNRGFEKLFF. CDR3 sequence (DNA): TGTGCCAGCAGCTTAAATCGGGGGTTCGAAAAACTGTTTTTT.

This clonotype was observed a handful of times. This chain connects TRBV4-2 to TRBJ2-1, with a weak D call TRBD2 (6 bases). Trimming removed 5 bases at V and 6 bases at J, with 20 bases between. Germline values: CDR1 LGHNA, CDR2 YNFKEQ. CDR3 size: 16 residues. The CDR3 bases are TGTGCCAGCAGCAAAACCCCGGGACTTCAAAGCAATGAGCAGTTCTTC. Its protein product is CASSKTPGLQSNEQFF.

V is TRBV7-2 and J is TRBJ2-2; the D gene is possibly TRBD2 (6 bases). Germline CDR1 SGHTA, CDR2 FQGNSA. The CDR3 runs to 14 residues. With 6 bases removed from V and 2 bases from J, the gap between germline ends came to 10 bases. This CDR3 is CASSRTTNTGELFF. CDR3 DNA: TGTGCCAGCAGTCGGACTACAAACACCGGGGAGCTGTTTTTT. Based on the CDR3 plus reference TRBV7-2 and TRBJ2-2, the full variable domain is GAGVSQSPSNKVTEKGKDVELRCDPISGHTALYWYRQSLGQGLEFLIYFQGNSAPDKSGLPSDRFSAERTGGSVSTLTIQRTQQEDSAVYLCASSRTTNTGELFFGEGSRLTVL.

This clonotype was observed a single time. The chain joins TRBV7-3 to TRBJ2-5; D ambiguous. Trimming cost V 4 bases and J 4 bases, with 22 bases left between them. The CDR3 consists of 17 residues. Germline assignment: CDR1 SGHTA and CDR2 FQGTGA. The CDR3 here is CASSSANSGGKGETQYF. Here the CDR3 DNA reads TGTGCCAGCAGCTCCGCCAATTCGGGTGGGAAAGGAGAGACCCAGTACTTC.

This clonotype appeared a few times. The rearrangement links TRBV19 to TRBJ1-3; 7 nucleotides agree with TRBD1. Germline-derived CDR1 and CDR2 are LNHDA and SQIVND (reference sequence). The CDR3 runs to 13 residues. With 9 bases clipped from V and 2 bases from J, the junction kept 4 bases outside the gene matches. CDR3 in amino acids: CASVDRAGNTIYF. In DNA form, the CDR3 reads TGTGCCAGCGTAGACAGGGCTGGAAACACCATATATTTT.

This chain uses TRBV12-3 or TRBV12-4 with TRBJ2-5; a possible D gene is TRBD2 (6 bases). The CDR3 spans 16 residues. V shed 4 bases and J shed 5 bases, with 20 bases lying between them. Here the CDR3 reads CASSSSPTRRPETQYF. The CDR3 DNA follows: TGTGCCAGCAGTTCCTCACCGACTAGGAGGCCTGAGACCCAGTACTTC.

The genes are TRBV5-8 and TRBJ2-3; D possibly corresponds to TRBD1 (6 bases). Trimming cost V 0 bases and J 2 bases, with 16 bases left between them. Looked up from germline, CDR1 is SGHTS and CDR2 is YDEGEE. The CDR3 extends over 17 amino acids. The DNA for the CDR3 is TGTGCCAGCAGCTTGGTCAAAGCAGGGGCATTCACAGATACGCAGTATTTT. The encoded protein is CASSLVKAGAFTDTQYF. The whole variable domain, filled in from reference TRBV5-8 and TRBJ2-3, reads EAGVTQSPTHLIKTRGQQATLRCSPISGHTSVYWYQQALGLGLQFLLWYDEGEERNRGNFPPRFSGRQFPNYSSELNVNALELEDSALYLCASSLVKAGAFTDTQYFGPGTRLTVL.